Following are 30 T cell receptor beta chains from one sample sequenced in a study of T-cell memory formation after mild COVID-19. MiXCR was run by TCRdb on the 5' RACE reads, yielding one entry per CDR3 protein. The repertoire holds under 700,000 distinct CDR3 sequences, with roughly 20% as singletons. What was sequenced was PBMCs or a T cell subset sorted from them (not recorded which). All receptors come from an adult woman who had mild COVID-19 (a few samples of this study predate the infection). Cell type and time point are not known.

The table lists this clonotype with a count of one. The CDR3 loop reads CASSPRDHNEQFF. The CDR3 DNA is TGCGCCAGCAGCCCGCGGGACCACAATGAGCAGTTCTTC. V and J are TRBV5-1 and TRBJ2-1; D possibly corresponds to TRBD2 (6 bases). Germline V gene sequence: CDR1 SGHRS, CDR2 YFSETQ. V was pared by 4 bases and J by 5 bases, with 10 bases between. CDR3 size: 13 residues.

This sequence joins TRBV19 and TRBJ1-5, with a possible D match to TRBD1 (5 bases). Per germline, CDR1 LNHDA and CDR2 SQIVND (reference sequence). The V end lost 2 bases, the J end lost 3 bases, and 11 bases lay between the germline ends. The CDR3 covers 15 residues. DNA of the CDR3: TGTGCCAGTAGTATACGCGACAGCCCCAATCAGCCCCAGCATTTT. The encoded protein is CASSIRDSPNQPQHF.

This clonotype showed up many times. This chain uses TRBV7-2 with TRBJ1-5; 10 nucleotides match TRBD1. The CDR3 is 13 amino acids. Trimming took 10 bases from V and 7 from J; bases not matched to a gene: 7. Germline assignment: CDR1 SGHTA and CDR2 FQGNSA. The CDR3 is CAIQGQGTQPQHF. The CDR3 nucleotides read TGTGCCATCCAGGGACAGGGGACCCAGCCCCAGCATTTT.

This clonotype was observed a handful of times. This rearrangement joins TRBV5-1 to TRBJ1-3, with no clear D. The CDR3 runs to 14 residues. V gave up 2 bases and J gave up 0 bases, with 6 bases separating them. CDR1 is SGHRS and CDR2 is YFSETQ in the germline V gene. In DNA, the CDR3 is TGCGCCAGCAGCTTTGCAGGCTCTGGAAACACCATATATTTT. It is translated as CASSFAGSGNTIYF. The full variable domain, completed using reference TRBV5-1 and TRBJ1-3, is KAGVTQTPRYLIKTRGQQVTLSCSPISGHRSVSWYQQTPGQGLQFLFEYFSETQRNKGNFPGRFSGRQFSNSRSEMNVSTLELGDSALYLCASSFAGSGNTIYFGEGSWLTVV.

This clonotype was seen a handful of times. The rearrangement links TRBV20-1 to TRBJ1-2; no reliable D call. The V and J ends lost 0 bases and 6 bases respectively, with 5 bases between them. Germline CDR1 DFQATT, CDR2 SNEGSKA (reference sequence). The CDR3 is 11 residues long. The CDR3 spells CSARDTHGYTF. The CDR3 DNA reads as TGCAGTGCTAGAGATACTCATGGCTACACCTTC.

This clonotype was seen only a few times. J is TRBJ1-5 and V is TRBV20-1; D not resolved. The CDR3 contains 13 residues. V dropped 5 bases and J dropped 0 bases, with 8 bases sitting between them. Germline CDR1 is DFQATT and CDR2 is SNEGSKA (reference sequence). The CDR3 spells CSAGVNSNQPQHF. CDR3 coding DNA: TGCAGTGCTGGGGTAAATAGCAATCAGCCCCAGCATTTT.

The sample holds many counts of this clonotype. The chain carries TRBV18 and TRBJ1-1; TRBD1 agrees at 7 bases. This CDR3 is 13 amino acids long. The ends lost 4 bases at V and 3 bases at J; junction bases unmatched: 2. Germline CDR1 KGHSH, CDR2 LQKENI. The CDR3 protein is CASSRQGDTEAFF. CDR3 bases: TGTGCCAGCTCACGCCAGGGGGACACTGAAGCTTTCTTT.

V and J are TRBV19 and TRBJ1-5, with 7 bases lining up with TRBD1. The CDR3 has 15 amino acids. With V trimmed by 6 bases and J by 6 bases, 11 bases remained unmatched. CDR1 is LNHDA and CDR2 is SQIVND in the germline V gene (reference sequence). Here the CDR3 reads CASSDTGVGPQPQHF. The CDR3, as DNA: TGTGCCAGTAGCGATACAGGGGTCGGTCCTCAGCCCCAGCATTTT.

This clonotype was detected ten times or more. V and J are TRBV20-1 and TRBJ2-5, with D tentatively TRBD2 (5 bases). Trimming cost V 0 bases and J 2 bases, with 10 bases left between them. CDR1 DFQATT and CDR2 SNEGSKA come from the germline V gene (reference sequence). The CDR3 is made up of 14 amino acids. The CDR3 is CSAREGAEQETQYF. The CDR3 bases are TGCAGTGCTAGAGAAGGAGCGGAACAAGAGACCCAGTACTTC.

This clonotype was found a few times. This rearrangement joins TRBV3-1 to TRBJ2-3; TRBD2 is a possible D gene (7 bases). V lost 3 bases, J lost 2 bases, and 9 bases lay in between. This CDR3 is built from 14 residues. Germline-derived CDR1 and CDR2 are LGHDT and YNNKEL (reference sequence). CDR3 sequence (DNA): TGTGCCAGCAGCCAGCGGGGGCTCACAGATACGCAGTATTTT. Its protein product is CASSQRGLTDTQYF.

V gene TRBV5-1 combines with J gene TRBJ2-1; D unclear. Deletions cut 4 bases from V and 5 bases from J, with 7 bases between. From germline, CDR1 is SGHRS and CDR2 YFSETQ. There are 12 residues in the CDR3. The CDR3 is CASSAYDNEQFF. CDR3 bases: TGCGCCAGCAGCGCCTACGACAATGAGCAGTTCTTC.

The chain is built from TRBV18 and TRBJ1-1; D call uncertain. Germline V gene data show CDR1 as KGHSH and CDR2 as LQKENI. CDR3 length equals 13 residues. Trimming took 0 bases from V and 6 from J, leaving 8 bases between them. CDR3 protein: CASSPPYGAEAFF. The CDR3, as DNA: TGTGCCAGCTCACCACCGTACGGGGCTGAAGCTTTCTTT.

This clonotype has just a few counts. The rearrangement links TRBV27 to TRBJ2-5; TRBD2 matches 8 bases. The germline V gene encodes CDR1 MNHEY and CDR2 SMNVEV (reference sequence). The CDR3 is made up of 15 amino acids. V was clipped by 4 bases and J by 2 bases; unmatched bases: 6. The CDR3 nucleotides are TGTGCCAGCAGTTCGTTGACTAGCGCACAAGAGACCCAGTACTTC. This translates into CASSSLTSAQETQYF.

This clonotype occurred a few times. The chain links TRBV7-9 to TRBJ2-7; D unclear. The CDR3 consists of 15 residues. V was pared by 2 bases and J by 1 base, with 12 bases between. Germline V gives CDR1 SEHNR, CDR2 FQNEAQ (reference sequence). CDR3 amino acids: CASSLQDGFSYEQYF. Here the CDR3 DNA reads TGTGCCAGCAGCTTACAAGACGGCTTTTCCTACGAGCAGTACTTC. Full variable domain (remainder filled in from reference TRBV7-9 and TRBJ2-7): DTGVSQNPRHKITKRGQNVTFRCDPISEHNRLYWYRQTLGQGPEFLTYFQNEAQLEKSRLLSDRFSAERPKGSFSTLEIQRTEQGDSAMYLCASSLQDGFSYEQYFGPGTRLTVT.

The V gene is TRBV27, the J gene TRBJ2-7; possibly TRBD1 or TRBD2 for D (6 bases each). The CDR3 totals 13 residues. Germline V gene sequence: CDR1 MNHEY, CDR2 SMNVEV (reference sequence). V lost 5 bases and J lost 5, with 13 bases in between. CDR3 residues: CASSEQGGHEQYF. Here the CDR3 DNA reads TGTGCCAGCAGTGAACAGGGAGGCCACGAGCAGTACTTC.

V gene TRBV27 combines with J gene TRBJ2-5; tentative D call: TRBD1 (5 bases). Germline V gene data show CDR1 as MNHEY and CDR2 as SMNVEV (reference sequence). Trimming took 6 bases from V and 5 from J, leaving 16 bases between them. This CDR3 region has 14 residues. CDR3 nucleotide sequence: TGTGCCAGCAGACCCCAGGGTCCTTCGGAGACCCAGTACTTC. It is translated as CASRPQGPSETQYF.

The chain employs TRBV30 and TRBJ2-5; D perhaps matches TRBD1 (5 bases). The germline V gene has CDR1 GTSNPN and CDR2 SVGIG (reference sequence). The germline V and J ends were trimmed by 2 bases and 2 bases, with 9 bases remaining between them. CDR3 length equals 13 residues. The DNA of the CDR3 is TGTGCCTGGAGTATACAGGCTCAAGAGACCCAGTACTTC. As protein: CAWSIQAQETQYF.

This clonotype appeared a few times. The rearrangement joins TRBV4-2 to TRBJ2-3; 9 bases line up with TRBD2. CDR1 is LGHNA and CDR2 is YNFKEQ in the germline V gene. Trimming took 0 bases from V and 2 from J; bases not matched to a gene: 3. The length of the CDR3 is 16 residues. The CDR3 sequence is CASSQDERGATDTQYF. The DNA of the CDR3 is TGTGCCAGCAGCCAAGATGAGCGGGGGGCCACAGATACGCAGTATTTT.

This clonotype was seen a few times. The V call is TRBV2, the J call TRBJ1-5; D not certain. This CDR3 is 13 amino acids long. Trimming shortened V by 3 bases and J by 3 bases, and 6 bases separated the two germline ends. Looked up from germline, CDR1 is SNHLY and CDR2 is FYNNEI. CDR3 sequence: CASSDRNNQPQHF. The CDR3 bases are TGTGCCAGCAGTGACAGAAACAATCAGCCCCAGCATTTT.

The chain uses TRBV25-1 and TRBJ2-7; D may be TRBD1 (6 bases). This CDR3 region has 15 residues. V gave up 0 bases and J gave up 4 bases, with 13 bases separating them. Germline V gene data show CDR1 as MGHDK and CDR2 as SYGVNS. CDR3 nucleotide sequence: TGTGCCAGCAGTGAATATGGAGGCAGGGGTTACGAGCAGTACTTC. Translated, it gives CASSEYGGRGYEQYF.

In this sample, this clonotype turned up a few times. The CDR3 sequence: CASSRDRGNEQFF. Written as DNA, the CDR3 is TGTGCCAGCAGCCGGGACAGAGGGAATGAGCAGTTCTTC. This rearrangement joins TRBV5-6 to TRBJ2-1; 7 nucleotides align to TRBD1. The J segment lost 7 bases and the V segment lost 4 bases, leaving 5 bases of the junction unmatched. CDR1 SGHDT and CDR2 YYEEEE come from the germline V gene. The CDR3 consists of 13 residues.

This clonotype was detected ten times or more. The rearrangement links TRBV29-1 to TRBJ2-1, with unresolved D. The CDR3 is 13 residues long. V dropped 4 bases and J dropped 10 bases, with 17 bases sitting between them. Germline CDR1 is SQVTM and CDR2 is ANQGSEA. The CDR3 DNA reads TGCAGCGTTGGTTCCCTTCTCCGACCCGAGCAGTTCTTC. Translation: CSVGSLLRPEQFF.

This rearrangement joins TRBV7-3 to TRBJ1-1; the D is unclear. The CDR3 sequence is 13 residues long. Germline V lookup: CDR1 SGHTA, CDR2 FQGTGA. Trimming removed 5 bases at V and 4 bases at J, with 11 bases between. The CDR3 nucleotides are TGTGCCAGCAGCCACGGGAGTACCACTGAAGCTTTCTTT. Its protein product is CASSHGSTTEAFF.

This clonotype has a handful of counts. The J gene is TRBJ2-1, the V gene TRBV11-3, with 9 positions matching TRBD2. The V gene's germline CDR1 is SGHNT and CDR2 YENEEA. V lost 5 bases, J lost 3 bases, and 8 bases stayed unmatched. There are 16 residues in the CDR3. The CDR3 here is CASSTSGTSFYNEQFF. For the CDR3, the DNA is TGTGCCAGCAGCACCTCCGGGACTAGCTTCTACAATGAGCAGTTCTTC. The complete variable domain, with remaining parts taken from reference TRBV11-3 and TRBJ2-1, reads EAGVVQSPRYKIIEKKQPVAFWCNPISGHNTLYWYLQNLGQGPELLIRYENEEAVDDSQLPKDRFSAERLKGVDSTLKIQPAELGDSAVYLCASSTSGTSFYNEQFFGPGTRLTVL.

This rearrangement joins TRBV6-1 to TRBJ2-2, with 8 nucleotides matching TRBD1. Germline loops: CDR1 MNHNS, CDR2 SASEGT. V was pared by 1 base and J by 6 bases, with 4 bases of the junction left unmatched. The CDR3 spans 15 residues. The CDR3, as DNA: TGTGCCAGCAGTGAAGTTCAGGGGGCCGCCGGGGAGCTGTTTTTT. Translation gives CASSEVQGAAGELFF.

This clonotype was counted between two and nine times. V usage is TRBV9 and J usage is TRBJ2-1, with 13 positions matching TRBD2. This CDR3 comprises 17 residues. V shed 0 bases and J 6 bases; nucleotides not matched to a gene: 6. The germline V gene has CDR1 SGDLS and CDR2 YYNGEE. The CDR3 is CASSVGGLAGAGNEQFF. CDR3 sequence (DNA): TGTGCCAGCAGCGTAGGAGGACTAGCGGGAGCAGGCAATGAGCAGTTCTTC.

This clonotype was observed at least ten times. The chain carries TRBV5-5 and TRBJ1-3, with 7 positions matching TRBD1. CDR3 length equals 14 residues. Germline trimming cut 6 bases from V and 7 bases from J; bases unmatched to any gene: 10. Germline V gene sequence: CDR1 SGHKS, CDR2 YYEKEE (reference sequence). The DNA for the CDR3 is TGTGCCAGCACAGGACCCGGGACAGCCAACACCATATATTTT. This encodes CASTGPGTANTIYF.

The V gene is TRBV6-2 or TRBV6-3, the J gene TRBJ2-1; 10 positions agree with TRBD2. Germline values: CDR1 MNHEY, CDR2 SVGEGT. The J segment lost 5 bases and the V segment lost 0 bases, leaving 7 bases of the junction unmatched. This CDR3 has 17 amino acids. CDR3 sequence reads: CASSYSSGRVEDNEQFF. As DNA, the CDR3 is TGTGCCAGCAGTTACTCGAGCGGGAGGGTTGAGGACAATGAGCAGTTCTTC.

This clonotype was observed a handful of times. The chain joins TRBV19 to TRBJ2-1; 9 nucleotides agree with TRBD2. V lost 4 bases, J lost 5 bases, and 9 bases stayed unmatched. Germline lookup yields CDR1 LNHDA and CDR2 SQIVND (reference sequence). There are 16 residues in the CDR3. The CDR3 reads CASSTDSGGSNNEQFF. The CDR3 DNA reads as TGTGCCAGTAGTACAGACAGCGGGGGGAGTAACAATGAGCAGTTCTTC.

This clonotype was recorded many times. The chain has TRBV5-1 and TRBJ2-7; 7 bases agree with TRBD2. The germline V gene has CDR1 SGHRS and CDR2 YFSETQ. CDR3 size: 14 residues. The V and J ends lost 4 bases and 0 bases, in that order; junction bases with no gene match: 4. The DNA for the CDR3 is TGCGCCAGCAGCCGGGCGGGGGACTCCTACGAGCAGTACTTC. Amino acids: CASSRAGDSYEQYF.